These T cell receptor beta chains were read from a single sample in a study of T cell clones after liver transplantation. Only in-frame clones appear in the TCRdb table, and some are missing; sequencing was by immunoSEQ multiplex PCR. The sample has about 53,000 clones; 70% to 85% are singletons. The material was CD4+ T cells from blood, obtained before liver transplant. The receptors derive from a human donor who received a liver transplant. The conserved cysteine and the conserved F or W are not part of the CDR3 here.

v_call: TRBV28
j_call: TRBJ2-5
cdr3_aa: ASSLRNGLGKIKTQY

v_call: TRBV7-2
j_call: TRBJ1-4
cdr3_aa: ASSLDRPLVTNEKLF

v_call: TRBV18
j_call: TRBJ1-1
cdr3_aa: ASSDNKNTEAF

v_call: TRBV9
j_call: TRBJ2-1
cdr3_aa: ASSGGTSGRNEQF

v_call: TRBV11-1
j_call: TRBJ2-5
cdr3_aa: ASSGDGATETQY

v_call: TRBV5-7
j_call: TRBJ1-5
cdr3_aa: AQAVPLQPQH

v_call: TRBV11-3
j_call: TRBJ2-7
cdr3_aa: ASSLDPGHSYEQY

v_call: TRBV6-4
j_call: TRBJ2-7
cdr3_aa: ASSEESGIFSYEQY

v_call: TRBV18
j_call: TRBJ2-3
cdr3_aa: ASSPPNQLGGTDTQY

v_call: TRBV29-1
j_call: TRBJ2-1
cdr3_aa: SKLGGGQTEQF

v_call: TRBV5-1
j_call: TRBJ1-6
cdr3_aa: ASSLAGPLYSPLH

v_call: TRBV6-1
j_call: TRBJ2-7
cdr3_aa: ASRRDRVYEQY

v_call: TRBV11-2
j_call: TRBJ1-1
cdr3_aa: ASSLVAAEAF

v_call: TRBV30
j_call: TRBJ2-7
cdr3_aa: AWSVSTEQY

v_call: TRBV6-4
j_call: TRBJ1-4
cdr3_aa: ASSDPSKDRDSNNEKLF

v_call: TRBV29-1
j_call: TRBJ2-5
cdr3_aa: SVTLFGETQY

v_call: TRBV19
j_call: TRBJ1-3
cdr3_aa: ASSPDRGSGNTIY

v_call: TRBV10-3
j_call: TRBJ1-1
cdr3_aa: AIRGQGLNTEAF

v_call: TRBV9
j_call: TRBJ2-1
cdr3_aa: ASSVRGAGGNEQF

v_call: TRBV9
j_call: TRBJ1-1
cdr3_aa: ASSVGTGTEAF

v_call: TRBV18
j_call: TRBJ2-1
cdr3_aa: ASSPTSLNEQF

v_call: TRBV9
j_call: TRBJ2-1
cdr3_aa: ASSFSGGASEQF

v_call: TRBV5-1
j_call: TRBJ2-3
cdr3_aa: ASSFRQGTDTQY

v_call: TRBV6-5
j_call: TRBJ1-6
cdr3_aa: ASSYGRDNSPLH

v_call: TRBV27
j_call: TRBJ2-1
cdr3_aa: ASSLSPPRPF

v_call: TRBV7-2
j_call: TRBJ2-2
cdr3_aa: ASSSGAGGTGELF

v_call: TRBV29-1
j_call: TRBJ2-2
cdr3_aa: SVAPQGAGELF

v_call: TRBV10-3
j_call: TRBJ1-5
cdr3_aa: AIKAETSNQPQH

v_call: TRBV21-1
j_call: TRBJ2-5
cdr3_aa: ASSRTGQMGNEETQY

v_call: TRBV28
j_call: TRBJ2-1
cdr3_aa: ASSSLPGQPYNEQF

v_call: TRBV11-2
j_call: TRBJ2-7
cdr3_aa: ASSQHQPGLAGFRDEQY

v_call: TRBV7-2
j_call: TRBJ2-3
cdr3_aa: ASSHPRGQGATDTQY

v_call: TRBV6-6
j_call: TRBJ2-3
cdr3_aa: ASSSPDREGTDTQY

v_call: TRBV5-1
j_call: TRBJ1-5
cdr3_aa: ASSVGHGDSNQPQH

v_call: TRBV6-5
j_call: TRBJ2-5
cdr3_aa: ASSYGRGQETQY

v_call: TRBV18
j_call: TRBJ2-2
cdr3_aa: ASSPGRFSTGELF

v_call: TRBV11-3
j_call: TRBJ1-2
cdr3_aa: ASSNQGDGYT

v_call: TRBV5-4
j_call: TRBJ2-5
cdr3_aa: ASSLHAGAEETQY

v_call: TRBV5-1
j_call: TRBJ2-7
cdr3_aa: ASSSTYEQY

v_call: TRBV5-1
j_call: TRBJ2-1
cdr3_aa: ASSLQLTTGTSGYNEQF

v_call: TRBV4-2
j_call: TRBJ2-1
cdr3_aa: ASTQAPDSSYNEQF

v_call: TRBV12-5
j_call: TRBJ1-6
cdr3_aa: ASTGDNSPLH